The T cell receptor (beta chain) described here comes from a study of blood T cell repertoires in COVID-19. This table comes from immunoSEQ multiplex PCR, and its TCRdb copy is limited to in-frame clones, with some not included. The sample yields 200,000 to 250,000 clones, roughly four fifths seen once. Clinical history as reported by participants underpinned cohort assignment. CDR3 length: 14 residues. Trimming pared 7 bases from V and 2 bases from J, leaving 15 bases between. CDR1 and CDR2 (germline): MNHEY, SVGEGT. This sequence originates from a woman in her thirties or forties with acute COVID-19. V usage is TRBV6-2 or TRBV6-3 and J usage is TRBJ2-7, with D tentatively TRBD1 (6 bases). Sequencing was performed on PBMCs or T cells enriched from blood (not recorded which). The CDR3 coding sequence is TGTGCCAGCACCCCAGGGGTAATTCCCTACGAGCAGTACTTC. Encoded protein: CASTPGVIPYEQYF.